This T cell receptor (beta chain) stems from a study of T cells after yellow fever vaccination (dated by TCRdb to between 2018 and 2021). Regarding the study in general: The SMART-Seq v4 Ultra Low Input RNA kit was used to prepare libraries from fractions with low cell numbers. Bulk TCR alpha and beta repertoires were sequenced longitudinally to track T-cell clones before and after primary and booster YFV17D yellow fever vaccination. Two healthy male donors made up the cohort, one aged 18 to 30 years and the other aged 30 to 39 years. Blood was collected at multiple timepoints before and after primary and secondary immunization, and bulk PBMC replicates and cell subsets were isolated.

This clonotype was counted at least ten times. No cognate antigen has been identified for it. Within one base of it there is no much larger clone, and no base qualities were kept. Broader findings and caveats from the paper: Compared with the primary T-cell response, the secondary T-cell response was faster but weaker, reaching its peak on day 5 rather than on day 15. The study included only a couple of donors, which limits how far the findings can be generalized. Most clones expanded after primary vaccination were re-detected after the booster (almost 98% of CD4 and more than 70% of CD8), suggesting broad memory maintenance. Computational filtering was required because FACS-sorted repertoires could contain abundant contaminating clonotypes from the bulk population. A small share of clonotypes was detected in both CD4 and CD8 compartments, with the overlap likely arising from convergent recombination.

TCR cDNA was synthesized by 5'RACE template switching, through which a universal primer site and unique molecular identifiers were introduced. Priming for cDNA synthesis came from both the TCR alpha and TCR beta constant segments. Two PCR steps were used to amplify libraries, with sample barcodes and sequencing adapters being added in the second step. Sequencing of libraries was performed on Illumina HiSeq 2500 (2x100 bp) or NovaSeq (2x150 bp). Under the source paper's analysis protocol: Reads were demultiplexed and collapsed into UMI consensus sequences with MIGEC, and V(D)J alignment was performed with MiXCR. Clonotypes responding to the vaccine were identified with edgeR on replicate PBMC samples, with the criteria of FDR below 0.01 and a log2 fold change above 5 up to day 15. Bulk clonotypes were assigned CD4 or CD8 identity according to which sequenced CD4 or CD8 repertoire held them at higher abundance. TCRdb itself trimmed the public reads at Q25 with fastp, ran MiXCR and retained productive beta chains. All rows with the same CDR3 protein become a single entry with the most common DNA and genes. The V and J calls follow TCRdb's processing rather than the paper's. This sample has about 400,000 distinct CDR3 sequences in its table, and 6.2% of those were observed once. About 15% of the sample comes from the top ten.

CDR1 and CDR2 are drawn from the germline V gene (reference sequence): MNHEY, SMNVEV. Trimming at the junction amounts to 1 base on V and 5 bases on J, and the germline ends lie 14 bases apart. From the cysteine up to the phenylalanine, the CDR3 has a length of 15 residues. Only CDR3 DNA is held: 45 bases, read in frame from base 1. This sample's treatment or condition label indicates: live attenuated yellow fever vaccine strain. At each blood-draw timepoint, two biological replicates of bulk PBMCs were obtained. PBMCs were isolated from peripheral blood using a standard Ficoll-Paque protocol. TriZol was used to extract RNA from bulk PBMCs, CD4 and CD8 fractions, and dextramer-positive and dextramer-negative fractions.

This sequence was found in a young man who received the YFV17D yellow fever vaccine. The sample was PBMCs, taken 5 days after the yellow fever booster vaccination. Recombination connected TRBV27 to TRBJ1-1; no confident D gene assignment can be made. CDR3 reads: CASSLLSGGGTEAFF. The nucleotide sequence is TGTGCCAGCAGTTTATTGTCAGGTGGCGGGACTGAAGCTTTCTTT.